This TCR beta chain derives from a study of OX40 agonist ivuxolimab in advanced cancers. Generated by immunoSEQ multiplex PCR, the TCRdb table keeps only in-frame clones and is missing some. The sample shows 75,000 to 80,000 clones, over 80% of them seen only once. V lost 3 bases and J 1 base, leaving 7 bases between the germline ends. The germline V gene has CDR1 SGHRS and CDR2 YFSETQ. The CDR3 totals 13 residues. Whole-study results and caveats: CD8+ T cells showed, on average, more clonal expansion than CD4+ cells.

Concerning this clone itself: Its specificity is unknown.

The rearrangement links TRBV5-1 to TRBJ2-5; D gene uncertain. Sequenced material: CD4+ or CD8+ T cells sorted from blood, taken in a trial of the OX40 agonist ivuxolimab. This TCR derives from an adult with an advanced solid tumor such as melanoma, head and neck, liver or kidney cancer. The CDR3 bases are TGCGCCAGCAGCTCGACTCTCCAAGAGACCCAGTACTTC. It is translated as CASSSTLQETQYF.